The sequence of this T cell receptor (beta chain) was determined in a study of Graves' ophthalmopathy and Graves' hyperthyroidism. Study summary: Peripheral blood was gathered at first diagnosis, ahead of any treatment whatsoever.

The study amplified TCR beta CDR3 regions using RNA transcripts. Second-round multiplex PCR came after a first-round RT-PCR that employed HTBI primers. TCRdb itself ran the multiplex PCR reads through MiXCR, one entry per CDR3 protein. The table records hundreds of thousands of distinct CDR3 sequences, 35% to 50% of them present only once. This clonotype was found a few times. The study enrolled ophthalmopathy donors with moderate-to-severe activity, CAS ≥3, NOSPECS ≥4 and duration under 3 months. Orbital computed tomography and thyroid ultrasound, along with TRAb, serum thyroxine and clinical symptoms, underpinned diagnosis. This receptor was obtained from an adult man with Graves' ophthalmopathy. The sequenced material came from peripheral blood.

CDR3 amino acids: CASSKDGYYEQYF. CDR3 in DNA: TGCGCCAGCAGCAAGGACGGCTACTACGAGCAGTACTTC. The rearrangement links TRBV5-1 to TRBJ2-7; D uncertain. In germline, CDR1 is SGHRS, CDR2 YFSETQ. Trimming took 4 bases from V and 3 from J, leaving 11 bases between them. The CDR3 is 13 amino acids.